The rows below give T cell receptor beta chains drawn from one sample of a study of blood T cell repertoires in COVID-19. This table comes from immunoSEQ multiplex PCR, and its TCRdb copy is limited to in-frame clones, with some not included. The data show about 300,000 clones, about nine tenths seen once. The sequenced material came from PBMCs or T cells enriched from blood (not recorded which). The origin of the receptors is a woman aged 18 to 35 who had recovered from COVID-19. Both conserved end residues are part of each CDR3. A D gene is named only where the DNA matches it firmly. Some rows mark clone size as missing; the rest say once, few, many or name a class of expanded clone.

CDR3 DNA: TGTGCCAGCAGCCAAGGGGACAGCTCGGATGAGCAGTTCTTC
CDR3 protein: CASSQGDSSDEQFF
clone size: .
J gene: TRBJ2-1
V gene: TRBV3-1/TRBV3-2
D gene: TRBD1

CDR3 DNA: TGTGCCAGCGCTTCGCAGGGGTCCTACCAGGAGCAGTACTTC
CDR3 protein: CASASQGSYQEQYF
clone size: once
J gene: TRBJ2-7
V gene: TRBV19
D gene: .

CDR3 DNA: TGTGCCAGCAGCGTAGGCCCTAATTCCCAGCAGTACTTC
CDR3 protein: CASSVGPNSQQYF
clone size: .
J gene: TRBJ2-7
V gene: TRBV9
D gene: .

CDR3 DNA: TGCGCCAGCAAGATTCCGGGACAGGGATATGGCTACACCTTC
CDR3 protein: CASKIPGQGYGYTF
clone size: .
J gene: TRBJ1-2
V gene: TRBV4-1
D gene: TRBD1

CDR3 DNA: TGTGCCAGCAGCCTTGGACAGGGCAATTCACCCCTCCACTTT
CDR3 protein: CASSLGQGNSPLHF
clone size: .
J gene: TRBJ1-6
V gene: TRBV3-1/TRBV3-2
D gene: TRBD1

CDR3 DNA: TGTGCCAGCAGCTCCCGGTGGGAAAGCGGGAAAACCGGGGAGCTGTTTTTT
CDR3 protein: CASSSRWESGKTGELFF
clone size: .
J gene: TRBJ2-2
V gene: TRBV7-2
D gene: TRBD2

CDR3 DNA: TGTGCCAGCAGCGTAGGGACAGGGGGAGGTTTTAATTCACCCCTCCACTTT
CDR3 protein: CASSVGTGGGFNSPLHF
clone size: .
J gene: TRBJ1-6
V gene: TRBV9
D gene: TRBD1

CDR3 DNA: TGTGCTAGTGGTTTGGGGAGGACAGGGAGGGCCACTGAAGCTTTCTTT
CDR3 protein: CASGLGRTGRATEAFF
clone size: .
J gene: TRBJ1-1
V gene: TRBV12-5
D gene: TRBD1

CDR3 DNA: TGTGCCAGCAGCCCGAGGACTGCTGAAGCTTTCTTT
CDR3 protein: CASSPRTAEAFF
clone size: .
J gene: TRBJ1-1
V gene: TRBV7-9
D gene: .

CDR3 DNA: TGTGCCAGTCGGCGGGCGAGGAGCGGGAGCACAGATACGCAGTATTTT
CDR3 protein: CASRRARSGSTDTQYF
clone size: .
J gene: TRBJ2-3
V gene: TRBV19
D gene: .

CDR3 DNA: TGTGCCAGCTCACCAAACCCGACAGGGACAACTAATGAAAAACTGTTTTTT
CDR3 protein: CASSPNPTGTTNEKLFF
clone size: .
J gene: TRBJ1-4
V gene: TRBV18
D gene: TRBD1

CDR3 DNA: TGTGCCAGCAGTGCCGGGACAGGAGTCAATCAGCCCCAGCATTTT
CDR3 protein: CASSAGTGVNQPQHF
clone size: .
J gene: TRBJ1-5
V gene: TRBV2
D gene: TRBD1

CDR3 DNA: TGTGCCAGCAGCCAAGGGCGGGGGAGGAGCACAGATACGCAGTATTTT
CDR3 protein: CASSQGRGRSTDTQYF
clone size: once
J gene: TRBJ2-3
V gene: TRBV4-2
D gene: TRBD2

CDR3 DNA: TGTGCCAGCAGTTCGGACAGTACCTACAATGAGCAGTTCTTC
CDR3 protein: CASSSDSTYNEQFF
clone size: .
J gene: TRBJ2-1
V gene: TRBV6-6
D gene: .

CDR3 DNA: TGTGCCAGCAGACGGACAGGGGGCAGGGAGACTGAAGCTTTCTTT
CDR3 protein: CASRRTGGRETEAFF
clone size: .
J gene: TRBJ1-1
V gene: TRBV28
D gene: TRBD1

CDR3 DNA: TGTGCCAGCAGCCGAGCCCCAGAGCCCTCGTGGGAGTTTCCAGATACGCAGTATTTT
CDR3 protein: CASSRAPEPSWEFPDTQYF
clone size: .
J gene: TRBJ2-3
V gene: TRBV4-2
D gene: .

CDR3 DNA: TGTGCCAGCAGCTTCGGTGCAGGGAACTTAGCCAAAAACATTCAGTACTTC
CDR3 protein: CASSFGAGNLAKNIQYF
clone size: .
J gene: TRBJ2-4
V gene: TRBV5-4
D gene: .

CDR3 DNA: TGTGCCAGTAGTAAGGGTGGACAGGGAGAGACCCAGTACTTC
CDR3 protein: CASSKGGQGETQYF
clone size: .
J gene: TRBJ2-5
V gene: TRBV19
D gene: TRBD1

CDR3 DNA: TGCGCCAGCAGCCAGCTGACTAGCGGGAACTACGAGCAGTACTTC
CDR3 protein: CASSQLTSGNYEQYF
clone size: .
J gene: TRBJ2-7
V gene: TRBV4-1
D gene: TRBD2

CDR3 DNA: TGCGCCAGCAGCTTGGGGACAGGGGTAGATGAAAAACTGTTTTTT
CDR3 protein: CASSLGTGVDEKLFF
clone size: .
J gene: TRBJ1-4
V gene: TRBV5-1
D gene: TRBD1

CDR3 DNA: TGTGCCAGCTCATCGGGGACTAGCGGGGGGGCATTGCACAATGAGCAGTTCTTC
CDR3 protein: CASSSGTSGGALHNEQFF
clone size: .
J gene: TRBJ2-1
V gene: TRBV18
D gene: TRBD2

CDR3 DNA: TGTGCCACCAGTGAGATTACCGGGACAGCCTTCCATGAGCAGTTCTTC
CDR3 protein: CATSEITGTAFHEQFF
clone size: .
J gene: TRBJ2-1
V gene: TRBV24-1
D gene: TRBD1

CDR3 DNA: TGTGCCAGCTCCGAATCCGCACCGGGAGGAGCCCTAGGCGGGGAGCTGTTTTTT
CDR3 protein: CASSESAPGGALGGELFF
clone size: .
J gene: TRBJ2-2
V gene: TRBV18
D gene: TRBD2

CDR3 DNA: TGTGCCAGCAGCGTCCAGGGAAACTCTGGAAACACCATATATTTT
CDR3 protein: CASSVQGNSGNTIYF
clone size: .
J gene: TRBJ1-3
V gene: TRBV9
D gene: .

CDR3 DNA: TGCAGCGTTGAAGCTGGGCAGGGCTACGAGCAGTACTTC
CDR3 protein: CSVEAGQGYEQYF
clone size: .
J gene: TRBJ2-7
V gene: TRBV29-1
D gene: .